This TCR beta chain was profiled in a study of identical twins. Study results and caveats: Twin-shared out-of-frame alpha sequences were enriched for low generation probability. A lower insertion count was a feature of abundant cord blood beta clonotypes, with no such feature in memory repertoires.

TCRdb reprocessed the 5' RACE reads with MiXCR, giving one entry per CDR3 protein. Here the sample spans about 530,000 distinct CDR3 sequences, roughly 15% being singletons. This clonotype was found many times. Its antigen is unidentified. The CDR3 is 13 amino acids. Trimming left V 6 bases short and J 3 bases short, with 11 bases between. These sequences were also reported in another study, on yellow fever vaccine responses in identical twins.

This receptor was identified in a woman younger than 30 in good health. The chain joins TRBV12-3 or TRBV12-4 to TRBJ1-1; D is uncertain. Sequenced sample: CD4+ T cells sorted from blood. This chain's CDR3 is CASSKDGDTEAFF. The CDR3 DNA reads TGTGCCAGCAGCAAGGACGGAGACACTGAAGCTTTCTTT.